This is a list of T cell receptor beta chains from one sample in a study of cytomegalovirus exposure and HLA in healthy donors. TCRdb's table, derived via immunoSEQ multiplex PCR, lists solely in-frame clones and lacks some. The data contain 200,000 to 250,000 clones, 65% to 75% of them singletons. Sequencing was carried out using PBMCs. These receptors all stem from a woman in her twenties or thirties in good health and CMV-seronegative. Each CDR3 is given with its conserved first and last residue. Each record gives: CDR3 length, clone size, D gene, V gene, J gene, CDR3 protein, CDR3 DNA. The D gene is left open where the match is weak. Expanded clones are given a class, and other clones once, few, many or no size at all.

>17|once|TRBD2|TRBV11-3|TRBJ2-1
CASSGIAGANFYNEQFF
TGTGCCAGCAGCGGAATAGCGGGGGCGAACTTTTACAATGAGCAGTTCTTC
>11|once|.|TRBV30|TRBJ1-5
CAWREQETQHF
TGTGCCTGGAGGGAACAGGAAACCCAGCATTTT
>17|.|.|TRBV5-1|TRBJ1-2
CASSQGQTGTTGNGYTF
TGCGCCAGCAGCCAGGGACAAACCGGGACCACAGGGAATGGCTACACCTTC
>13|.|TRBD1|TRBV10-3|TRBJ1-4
CAARQGKDEKLFF
TGTGCCGCCAGACAGGGGAAGGATGAAAAACTGTTTTTT
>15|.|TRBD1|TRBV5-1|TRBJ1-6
CASSLQGQGNSPLHF
TGCGCCAGCAGCTTACAGGGGCAAGGTAATTCACCCCTCCACTTT
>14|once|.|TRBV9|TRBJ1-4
CASSVGTTNEKLFF
TGTGCCAGCAGCGTCGGGACAACTAATGAAAAACTGTTTTTT
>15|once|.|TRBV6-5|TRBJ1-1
CASSFLAGTNTEAFF
TGTGCCAGCAGTTTTTTAGCGGGGACGAACACTGAAGCTTTCTTT
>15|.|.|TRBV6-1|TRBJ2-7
CASSEGGRGYYEQYF
TGTGCCAGCAGTGAGGGTGGCCGGGGTTACTACGAGCAGTACTTC
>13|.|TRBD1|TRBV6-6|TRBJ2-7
CASSYPDRVEQYF
TGTGCCAGCAGTTACCCGGACAGGGTCGAGCAGTACTTC
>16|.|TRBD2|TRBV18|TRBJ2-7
CASSPVLTSGNYEQYF
TGTGCCAGCTCACCGGTTTTGACTAGCGGGAACTACGAGCAGTACTTC
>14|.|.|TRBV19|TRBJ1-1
CASSIDSQNTEAFF
TGTGCCAGTAGTATCGACAGCCAGAACACTGAAGCTTTCTTT
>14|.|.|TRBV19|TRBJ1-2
CASTHGGLNYGYTF
TGTGCCAGTACCCATGGAGGACTTAACTATGGCTACACCTTC
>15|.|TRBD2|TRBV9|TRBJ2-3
CASSLAGVSTDTQYF
TGTGCCAGCAGCTTAGCGGGGGTCAGCACAGATACGCAGTATTTT
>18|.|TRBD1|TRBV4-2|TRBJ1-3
CASSQDWDRGRFGNTIYF
TGTGCCAGCAGCCAAGATTGGGACAGGGGGCGATTTGGAAACACCATATATTTT
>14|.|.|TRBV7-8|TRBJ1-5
CASSLDRINQPQHF
TGTGCCAGCAGCTTAGACAGGATCAATCAGCCCCAGCATTTT
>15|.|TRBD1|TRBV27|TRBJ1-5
CASSLSLTGKKPQHF
TGTGCCAGCAGTTTATCCCTGACAGGGAAGAAGCCCCAGCATTTT
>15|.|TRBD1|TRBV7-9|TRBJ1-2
CASSRGQINNYGYTF
TGTGCCAGCAGCCGGGGACAGATAAATAACTATGGCTACACCTTC
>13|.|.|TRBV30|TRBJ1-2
CAWSAREDSGYTF
TGTGCCTGGAGCGCCAGAGAGGACAGTGGCTACACCTTC
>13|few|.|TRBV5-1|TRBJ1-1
CASRDGQYTEAFF
TGCGCCAGCAGAGACGGACAGTACACTGAAGCTTTCTTT
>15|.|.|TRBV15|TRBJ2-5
CATSRDLGVQETQYF
TGTGCCACCAGCAGAGATTTAGGGGTTCAAGAGACCCAGTACTTC
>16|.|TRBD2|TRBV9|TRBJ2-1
CASSVVASGTYNEQFF
TGTGCCAGCAGCGTAGTGGCTAGCGGGACCTACAATGAGCAGTTCTTC
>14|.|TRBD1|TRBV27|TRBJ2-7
CASKPGTGGGEQYF
TGTGCCAGCAAGCCCGGGACAGGGGGCGGTGAGCAGTACTTC
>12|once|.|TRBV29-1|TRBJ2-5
CSVVGGSETQYF
TGCAGCGTTGTCGGTGGGAGTGAGACCCAGTACTTC
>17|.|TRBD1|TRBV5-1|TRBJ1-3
CASSLGGQGISGNTIYF
TGCGCCAGCAGCTTGGGCGGACAGGGGATCTCTGGAAACACCATATATTTT
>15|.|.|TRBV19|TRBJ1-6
CASRFRGQNNSPLHF
TGTGCCAGTAGGTTCCGCGGGCAGAATAATTCACCCCTCCACTTT
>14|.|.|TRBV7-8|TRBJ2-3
CASSRRDGTDTQYF
TGTGCCAGCAGCCGGAGGGACGGCACAGATACGCAGTATTTT
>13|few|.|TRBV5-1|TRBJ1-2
CASSPDRPGGYTF
TGCGCCAGCAGCCCCGACAGGCCCGGAGGCTACACCTTC
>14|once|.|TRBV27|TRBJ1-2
CASSDLRGYYGYTF
TGTGCCAGCAGTGACTTAAGGGGCTACTATGGCTACACCTTC
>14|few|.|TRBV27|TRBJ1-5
CASSSIDSNQPQHF
TGTGCCAGCAGTTCCATAGATAGCAATCAGCCCCAGCATTTT
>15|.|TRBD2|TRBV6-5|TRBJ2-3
CASGLAGGPTDTQYF
TGTGCCAGCGGATTAGCGGGAGGCCCCACAGATACGCAGTATTTT
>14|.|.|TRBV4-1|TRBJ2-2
CASSQRADTGELFF
TGCGCCAGCAGCCAGAGGGCGGACACCGGGGAGCTGTTTTTT
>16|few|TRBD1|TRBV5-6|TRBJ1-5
CASSRTGTGGFQPQHF
TGTGCCAGCAGCCGGACCGGGACAGGGGGCTTTCAGCCCCAGCATTTT
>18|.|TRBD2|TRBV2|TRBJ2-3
CAISEAGLAGTLADTQYF
TGTGCCATCAGTGAGGCGGGGCTAGCGGGGACGCTCGCAGATACGCAGTATTTT
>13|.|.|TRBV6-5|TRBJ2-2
CASSTDYTGELFF
TGTGCCAGCAGCACCGACTACACCGGGGAGCTGTTTTTT
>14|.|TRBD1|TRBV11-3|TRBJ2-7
CASSSGQGSGEQYF
TGTGCCAGCAGCAGTGGACAGGGGTCGGGCGAGCAGTACTTC
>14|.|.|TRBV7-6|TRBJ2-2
CASSATRGTGELFF
TGTGCCAGCAGTGCGACACGGGGCACCGGGGAGCTGTTTTTT
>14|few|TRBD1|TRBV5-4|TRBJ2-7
CASSPGTGGYEQYF
TGTGCCAGCAGCCCCGGGACAGGGGGATACGAGCAGTACTTC
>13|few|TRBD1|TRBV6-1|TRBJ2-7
CASSEKGGGEQYF
TGTGCCAGCAGTGAAAAAGGGGGCGGCGAGCAGTACTTC
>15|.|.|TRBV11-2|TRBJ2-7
CASSLEGAYSYEQYF
TGTGCCAGCAGCTTAGAGGGGGCCTACTCCTACGAGCAGTACTTC
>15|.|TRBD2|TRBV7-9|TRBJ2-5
CASSLASGGQETQYF
TGTGCCAGCAGCTTAGCTAGCGGGGGACAAGAGACCCAGTACTTC
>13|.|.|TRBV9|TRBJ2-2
CASSSVVTGELFF
TGTGCCAGCAGTAGCGTTGTGACCGGGGAGCTGTTTTTT
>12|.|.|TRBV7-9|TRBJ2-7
CASSLSSYEQYF
TGTGCCAGCAGCTTATCGTCCTACGAGCAGTACTTC
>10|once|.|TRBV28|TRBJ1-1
CASAFGVAFF
TGTGCCAGCGCCTTCGGGGTAGCTTTCTTT
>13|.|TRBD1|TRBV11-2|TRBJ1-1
CASSLQGASEAFF
TGTGCCAGCAGCTTACAGGGGGCTAGCGAAGCTTTCTTT
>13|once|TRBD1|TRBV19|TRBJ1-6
CASRDRGNSPLHF
TGTGCCAGTAGGGACAGGGGTAATTCACCCCTCCACTTT
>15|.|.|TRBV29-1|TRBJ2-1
CSVEQQKRVPNEQFF
TGCAGCGTTGAACAACAAAAGAGGGTACCCAATGAGCAGTTCTTC
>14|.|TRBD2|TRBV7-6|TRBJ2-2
CASSSGGLTGELFF
TGTGCCAGCAGCTCGGGGGGACTGACCGGGGAGCTGTTTTTT